The TCR beta chain described here comes from a study of T-cell memory formation after mild COVID-19. Looking at the study overall: Largely donor-specific TCR clusters were found. General study results and limits: Mainly CM and EM harbored the contracting CD4+ clones; mainly EMRA harbored the CD8+ ones. CD4/CD8 balance held among clones contracting day 15 to 85, and later expanders leaned CD4+.

This clonotype appeared a few times. Its antigen is currently unknown. A single record per CDR3 protein comes from TCRdb applying MiXCR to the 5' RACE reads. The data contain some 88,000 distinct CDR3 sequences, 20% to 30% of them seen just once; the ten biggest clones take up around 40%. This CDR3 has 15 residues. Germline-derived CDR1 and CDR2 are LGHNA and YSLEER. V lost 0 bases and J lost 5, with 13 bases in between. The TCR sequence derives from a man aged 18 to 30 who had mild COVID-19 (a few samples of this study predate the infection). Cell type and time point are not known. The chain carries TRBV4-3 and TRBJ1-2; the D is unclear. Sequenced: PBMCs or a T cell subset sorted from them (not recorded which). The CDR3 sequence is CASSQDTGLPYGYTF. The CDR3, as DNA: TGCGCCAGCAGCCAAGATACGGGCCTCCCTTATGGCTACACCTTC.